This note documents a single TCR beta chain sequence. What it binds is not known. Described treatment: approximately 18 received Ad26.COV2.S at low or high dose, single or two shots; several received placebo; per-sample allocation not given. Following the first vaccine or placebo injection, samples were taken on day 63. Adults aged 18-55 years in Boston included the donor. This sample was included in a study of Ad26.COV2.S vaccination and SARS-CoV-2 variants. As for the study in general: Intramuscular Ad26.COV2.S doses were given once or twice, 56 days apart. Study-level points and caveats: Breadth, reportedly substantial, characterized the spike-specific CD8+ and CD4+ T cell responses after vaccination.

Clones were read by immunoSEQ multiplex PCR, and TCRdb kept only the in-frame ones, dropping some. Here the sample spans hundreds of thousands of clones, roughly 85% being singletons. Germline CDR1 and CDR2: SGHRS and YFSETQ. This CDR3 has 14 residues. V was shortened by 1 base and J by 6 bases, with 11 bases between the two germline ends. Sequenced material: peripheral blood, taken in a trial of Ad26.COV2.S vaccine versus placebo. The chain has TRBV5-1 and TRBJ2-1; D possibly uses TRBD1 or TRBD2 (5 bases each). This clonotype originated in a person aged 18-60 years who received the Ad26.COV2.S COVID-19 vaccine or a placebo. The CDR3 sequence is CASSLPGAGNEQFF. The CDR3 nucleotides are TGCGCCAGCAGCTTGCCCGGGGCCGGCAATGAGCAGTTCTTC. The whole variable domain, filled in from reference TRBV5-1 and TRBJ2-1, reads KAGVTQTPRYLIKTRGQQVTLSCSPISGHRSVSWYQQTPGQGLQFLFEYFSETQRNKGNFPGRFSGRQFSNSRSEMNVSTLELGDSALYLCASSLPGAGNEQFFGPGTRLTVL.